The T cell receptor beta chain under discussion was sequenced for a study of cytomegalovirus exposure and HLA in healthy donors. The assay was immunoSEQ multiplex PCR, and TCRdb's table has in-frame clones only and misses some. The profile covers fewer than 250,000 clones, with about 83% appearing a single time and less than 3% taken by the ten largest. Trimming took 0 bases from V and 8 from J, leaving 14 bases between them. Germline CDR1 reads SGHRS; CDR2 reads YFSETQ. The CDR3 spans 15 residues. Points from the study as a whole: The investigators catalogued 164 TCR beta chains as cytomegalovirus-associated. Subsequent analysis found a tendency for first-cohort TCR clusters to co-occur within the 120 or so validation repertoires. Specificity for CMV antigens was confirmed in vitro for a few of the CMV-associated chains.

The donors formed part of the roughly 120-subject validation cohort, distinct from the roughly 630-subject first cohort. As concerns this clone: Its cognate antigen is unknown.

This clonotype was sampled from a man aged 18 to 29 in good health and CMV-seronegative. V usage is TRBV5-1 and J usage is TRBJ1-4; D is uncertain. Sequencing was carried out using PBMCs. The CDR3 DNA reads TGCGCCAGCAGCTTGGGAGGTAGCACTGGCGAAAAACTGTTTTTT. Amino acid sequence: CASSLGGSTGEKLFF.